The next 27 T cell receptor beta chains were all read from a single sample in a study of blood T cell repertoires in COVID-19. TCRdb keeps only in-frame clones here, not all; method: immunoSEQ multiplex PCR. This table holds approximately 70,000 clones, approximately 92% found once. The sequenced sample consisted of peripheral blood. The receptors come from a human donor with active COVID-19. The donor label of this sample is uncertain.

The CDR3 nucleotides are TGCGCCAGCAGCCAAGTCAGCGGGACAGGGTACTCACCCCTCCACTTT. As protein: CASSQVSGTGYSPLHF. The V call is TRBV4-3, the J call TRBJ1-6; TRBD1 matches 9 bases. Trimming cost V 1 base and J 10 bases; bases outside gene matches: 8. This CDR3 is built from 16 residues. Germline V lookup: CDR1 LGHNA, CDR2 YSLEER.

The V and J genes are TRBV28 and TRBJ2-7; perhaps TRBD2 as D (8 bases). The CDR3 is 15 amino acids. In germline, CDR1 is MDHEN, CDR2 SYDVKM. The V end lost 7 bases, the J end lost 3 bases, and 19 bases lay between the germline ends. CDR3 residues: CASKQGTRENYEQYF. The CDR3 bases are TGTGCCAGCAAACAGGGGACTAGGGAGAACTACGAGCAGTACTTC.

J is TRBJ2-5 and V is TRBV7-2, with D unresolved. Per germline, CDR1 SGHTA and CDR2 FQGNSA. There are 14 residues in the CDR3. Trimming removed 3 bases at V and 6 bases at J, with 14 bases between. The CDR3 nucleotides read TGTGCCAGCAGCTTTGAGGCGGTATTAAAGACCCAGTACTTC. Amino acid sequence: CASSFEAVLKTQYF.

The gene calls are TRBV11-3 and TRBJ1-1, with D possibly matching TRBD1 (6 bases). This CDR3 comprises 14 residues. V dropped 4 bases and J dropped 3 bases, with 12 bases sitting between them. Germline V gene lookup returns CDR1 SGHNT and CDR2 YENEEA. In DNA form, the CDR3 reads TGTGCCAGCAGCTACCTTGGGGGCGACACTGAAGCTTTCTTT. It translates to CASSYLGGDTEAFF.

The chain joins TRBV28 to TRBJ2-7; 10 positions match TRBD1. The CDR3 is 15 residues long. Germline V gene sequence: CDR1 MDHEN, CDR2 SYDVKM. J was trimmed by 2 bases and V by 7 bases; bases with no gene match: 8. The CDR3 DNA is TGTGCCAGCACCTCTCGCGGGACAGGGGCCTACGAGCAGTACTTC. This codes for CASTSRGTGAYEQYF.

This chain connects TRBV3-1 (or the pseudogene TRBV3-2) to TRBJ2-7; D is possibly TRBD2 (5 bases). The length of the CDR3 is 15 residues. V was shortened by 2 bases and J by 2 bases, with 13 bases between the two germline ends. CDR1 is LGHDT and CDR2 is YNNKEL in the germline V gene (reference sequence). The DNA of the CDR3 is TGTGCCAGCAGCCAACTAGAGGGAGCGGCCTACGAGCAGTACTTC. It translates to CASSQLEGAAYEQYF.

This chain connects TRBV6-5 to TRBJ1-3, with D tentatively TRBD1 (5 bases). From germline, CDR1 is MNHEY and CDR2 SVGAGI. V gave up 5 bases and J gave up 4 bases, with 12 bases separating them. This CDR3 has 14 residues. CDR3 in DNA: TGTGCCAGCAGTCGCAGGGCTGCAGGAAACACCATATATTTT. It is translated as CASSRRAAGNTIYF.

The chain combines TRBV4-3 with TRBJ1-4; tentative D call: TRBD1 (5 bases). The germline CDR1 and CDR2 sequences are LGHNA and YSLEER. The CDR3 consists of 15 residues. The V gene lost 4 bases and the J gene lost 4 bases, with 13 bases spanning the gap. CDR3 residues: CASSLHGAGNEKLFF. The CDR3 region has the DNA TGCGCCAGCAGCCTCCATGGGGCAGGTAATGAAAAACTGTTTTTT.

This clone was seen a single time. The chain has TRBV25-1 and TRBJ2-2; TRBD2 agrees at 8 bases. The germline V gene encodes CDR1 MGHDK and CDR2 SYGVNS. J was trimmed by 7 bases and V by 6 bases; bases with no gene match: 19. The CDR3 sequence is 18 residues long. The CDR3 is CASSENPGRGTLGGELFF. DNA of the CDR3: TGTGCCAGCAGCGAGAACCCCGGGAGGGGAACTTTGGGCGGGGAGCTGTTTTTT.

V is TRBV9 and J is TRBJ1-1, with D possibly matching TRBD1 (5 bases). Germline CDR1 reads SGDLS; CDR2 reads YYNGEE. The CDR3 is made up of 13 amino acids. Trimming left V 3 bases short and J 1 base short, with 7 bases between. The CDR3 nucleotides read TGTGCCAGCAGCGACGGGGGGAACACTGAAGCTTTCTTT. This codes for CASSDGGNTEAFF.

Here the CDR3 reads CATSGGGREVDEQYF. Here the CDR3 DNA reads TGTGCCACCAGCGGGGGTGGTAGGGAGGTCGACGAGCAGTACTTC. This chain joins TRBV15 and TRBJ2-7; possibly TRBD2 for D (6 bases). This CDR3 region has 15 residues. With 5 bases removed from V and 5 bases from J, the gap between germline ends came to 19 bases. Germline V lookup: CDR1 LNHNV, CDR2 YYDKDF (reference sequence).

A few counts support this clone. The V call is TRBV12-3 or TRBV12-4, the J call TRBJ1-5; possible D gene TRBD1, 6 bases. This CDR3 contains 12 residues. With 6 bases removed from V and 6 bases from J, the gap between germline ends came to 9 bases. In nucleotides, the CDR3 is TGTGCCAGCAGCGACAGGTTTCAGCCCCAGCATTTT. Translating gives CASSDRFQPQHF.

The chain employs TRBV6-2 or TRBV6-3 and TRBJ2-5, with 10 bases lining up with TRBD1. Germline V gives CDR1 MNHEY, CDR2 SVGEGT. V lost 5 bases and J lost 5; bases outside the gene matches: 8. The CDR3 contains 15 residues. The CDR3 reads CASSRDRGLGETQYF. CDR3 coding DNA: TGTGCCAGCAGTCGAGACAGGGGGCTGGGGGAGACCCAGTACTTC.

The chain uses TRBV2 and TRBJ2-3; the D gene is possibly TRBD2 (6 bases). Trimming removed 6 bases from V and 3 bases from J, with 16 bases in between. The germline V gene has CDR1 SNHLY and CDR2 FYNNEI. The CDR3 is made up of 15 amino acids. CDR3 coding DNA: TGTGCCAGCAGGACCGGGACTCAAGTAACAGATACGCAGTATTTT. This encodes CASRTGTQVTDTQYF.

The J gene is TRBJ2-7, the V gene TRBV29-1; a weak D match, TRBD2 (6 bases). This CDR3 spans 11 amino acids. The germline gives CDR1 SQVTM, CDR2 ANQGSEA. V shed 7 bases and J shed 6 bases, with 13 bases lying between them. The CDR3 bases are TGCAGCGCCGGAGGGTCCGGCGAGCAGTACTTC. It codes for CSAGGSGEQYF.

This clone was counted between two and nine times. This rearrangement joins TRBV6-2 or TRBV6-3 to TRBJ2-3; possible D gene TRBD2, 5 bases. The CDR3 is 17 residues long. V was shortened by 3 bases and J by 0 bases, with 16 bases between the two germline ends. Germline V lookup: CDR1 MNHEY, CDR2 SVGEGT. CDR3 residues: CASSYQLEAVSTDTQYF. The CDR3 DNA sequence: TGTGCCAGCAGTTATCAATTGGAGGCAGTTAGCACAGATACGCAGTATTTT.

The chain carries TRBV7-8 and TRBJ2-7; TRBD2 matches at 10 bases. Germline V gene lookup returns CDR1 SGHVS and CDR2 FQNEAQ. After removal of 5 bases from V and 8 bases from J, the junction contained 12 bases not matched to a gene. CDR3 length: 15 residues. CDR3: CASSPTGLAVRKQYF. CDR3 coding DNA: TGTGCCAGCAGCCCAACCGGACTAGCGGTGAGAAAGCAGTACTTC. The whole variable domain, remainder taken from reference TRBV7-8 and TRBJ2-7, is GAGVSQSPRYKVAKRGQDVALRCDPISGHVSLFWYQQALGQGPEFLTYFQNEAQLDKSGLPSDRFFAERPEGSVSTLKIQRTQQEDSAVYLCASSPTGLAVRKQYFGPGTRLTVT.

The chain links TRBV19 to TRBJ2-3; a weak D match, TRBD1 (5 bases). Germline CDR1 reads LNHDA; CDR2 reads SQIVND (reference sequence). Trimming took off 4 bases at V and 2 bases at J, with 10 bases between the two ends. This CDR3 contains 14 residues. The CDR3 reads CASSNDRVTDTQYF. CDR3 DNA: TGTGCCAGTAGTAACGACAGAGTCACAGATACGCAGTATTTT.

The chain couples TRBV28 to TRBJ1-1; TRBD1 agrees at 8 bases. CDR3 size: 13 residues. The V and J ends lost 6 bases and 9 bases, in that order; junction bases with no gene match: 9. Per germline, CDR1 MDHEN and CDR2 SYDVKM. CDR3 sequence reads: CASRGGQGGQAFF. For the CDR3, the DNA is TGTGCCAGCAGAGGAGGACAGGGTGGGCAAGCTTTCTTT.

This clone was seen just once. The chain recombines TRBV28 with TRBJ2-5, with 8 bases matching TRBD1. Germline CDR1 reads MDHEN; CDR2 reads SYDVKM. CDR3 length: 16 amino acids. V shed 5 bases and J 4 bases; nucleotides not matched to a gene: 12. The CDR3 loop reads CASSPHRQGPGETQYF. CDR3 in DNA: TGTGCCAGCAGTCCCCACCGACAGGGGCCAGGAGAGACCCAGTACTTC.

The rearrangement links TRBV21-1 to TRBJ1-6. TRBV21-1 is deemed a pseudogene. There are 17 residues in the CDR3. The DNA for the CDR3 is TGTGCCAGCAGCCTCGGGGGGGGAAGGGGCCGCGGGACACCCCTCCACTTT. As protein: CASSLGGGRGRGTPLHF.

V is TRBV6-6 and J is TRBJ1-1; D possibly corresponds to TRBD1 (6 bases). The V and J ends lost 2 bases and 0 bases respectively, with 7 bases between them. Per the germline V gene, CDR1 is MNHNY and CDR2 is SVGAGI (reference sequence). This CDR3 contains 14 residues. The CDR3 DNA reads TGTGCCAGCAGTTACAGGGACATGAACACTGAAGCTTTCTTT. Its translation is CASSYRDMNTEAFF.

The chain carries TRBV28 and TRBJ2-3; TRBD1 matches 8 bases. V shed 4 bases, J shed 0 bases, and the junction held 6 bases outside the gene matches. Per germline, CDR1 MDHEN and CDR2 SYDVKM. The CDR3 runs to 16 residues. DNA of the CDR3: TGTGCCAGCAGTTCCCCGGGACAGGAGAGCACAGATACGCAGTATTTT. The encoded protein is CASSSPGQESTDTQYF.

This chain joins TRBV18 and TRBJ2-6; 9 bases fit TRBD1. V lost 5 bases to trimming and J lost 3 bases; unmatched junction nucleotides: 11. The CDR3 covers 18 residues. The V gene's germline CDR1 is KGHSH and CDR2 LQKENI. In nucleotides, the CDR3 is TGTGCCAGCTCATTTCCGGGACAGGGAGTCTTTGGGGCCAACGTCCTGACTTTC. Protein: CASSFPGQGVFGANVLTF.

CDR3 loop: CASSSEQGITLEKLFF. The CDR3 bases are TGCGCCAGCAGCTCCGAACAGGGAATTACCCTAGAAAAACTGTTTTTT. The rearrangement uses TRBV5-1 and TRBJ1-4; maybe TRBD1 (6 bases). V was shortened by 3 bases and J by 8 bases, with 20 bases between the two germline ends. CDR3 length equals 16 residues. CDR1 and CDR2 (germline): SGHRS, YFSETQ.

The CDR3 DNA is TGTGCCAGCAGGACGGGATCGAACACCGGGGAGCTGTTTTTT. Translation gives CASRTGSNTGELFF. The genes are TRBV27 and TRBJ2-2, with D perhaps TRBD2 (5 bases). Trimming stripped 6 bases from V and 0 bases from J, with 8 bases between. The CDR3 runs 14 residues. Germline-derived CDR1 and CDR2 are MNHEY and SMNVEV (reference sequence).

This chain links TRBV5-8 with TRBJ1-5, with unresolved D. The CDR3 has 13 residues. Per germline, CDR1 SGHTS and CDR2 YDEGEE. Trimming shortened V by 2 bases and J by 4 bases, and 7 bases separated the two germline ends. CDR3 sequence reads: CASSFDKNQPQHF. In DNA, the CDR3 is TGTGCCAGCAGCTTCGACAAGAATCAGCCCCAGCATTTT.